Below, 3 T cell receptor beta chains from the same sample are listed, as sequenced in a study of B cell selection in AIRE deficiency. Some clones are missing from TCRdb's copy, which holds only in-frame ones; the method was immunoSEQ multiplex PCR. Altogether over 20,000 clones are present, approximately 91% being singletons, with the ten largest covering approximately 1.5%. Sorted regulatory T cells were CD4-positive, CD25-high and CD127-low or negative. Sequenced: CD4+CD25+ Tregs sorted from PBMCs. These receptors were collected from a human donor in good health.

V and J are TRBV2 and TRBJ1-3; maybe TRBD1 (6 bases). The CDR3 is 15 residues long. V was cut by 6 bases and J by 0 bases, with 12 bases left in between. Germline V gives CDR1 SNHLY, CDR2 FYNNEI. The CDR3 region is CASSLGQISGNTIYF. In DNA form, the CDR3 reads TGTGCCAGCAGCCTCGGACAGATCTCTGGAAACACCATATATTTT. The full variable domain, in which reference TRBV2 and TRBJ1-3 provide the parts outside the CDR3, is EPEVTQTPSHQVTQMGQEVILRCVPISNHLYFYWYRQILGQKVEFLVSFYNNEISEKSEIFDDQFSVERPDGSNFTLKIRSTKLEDSAMYFCASSLGQISGNTIYFGEGSWLTVV.

The chain combines TRBV18 with TRBJ2-7; 9 bases map to TRBD2. CDR3 length equals 15 residues. Germline CDR1 is KGHSH and CDR2 is LQKENI. Trimming cost V 6 bases and J 2 bases; bases outside gene matches: 8. The CDR3 region has the DNA TGTGCCAGCTCGCCTCCGGGACTAGCCCCCTACGAGCAGTACTTC. Protein sequence: CASSPPGLAPYEQYF.

The gene calls are TRBV6-1 and TRBJ2-7; 10 nucleotides align to TRBD1. This CDR3 is 15 amino acids long. The V segment lost 6 bases and the J segment 0 bases; nucleotides outside the gene matches: 5. Looked up from germline, CDR1 is MNHNS and CDR2 is SASEGT. DNA for the CDR3: TGTGCCAGCAGCGGGGGACAGGGGAGCTCCTACGAGCAGTACTTC. It codes for CASSGGQGSSYEQYF.